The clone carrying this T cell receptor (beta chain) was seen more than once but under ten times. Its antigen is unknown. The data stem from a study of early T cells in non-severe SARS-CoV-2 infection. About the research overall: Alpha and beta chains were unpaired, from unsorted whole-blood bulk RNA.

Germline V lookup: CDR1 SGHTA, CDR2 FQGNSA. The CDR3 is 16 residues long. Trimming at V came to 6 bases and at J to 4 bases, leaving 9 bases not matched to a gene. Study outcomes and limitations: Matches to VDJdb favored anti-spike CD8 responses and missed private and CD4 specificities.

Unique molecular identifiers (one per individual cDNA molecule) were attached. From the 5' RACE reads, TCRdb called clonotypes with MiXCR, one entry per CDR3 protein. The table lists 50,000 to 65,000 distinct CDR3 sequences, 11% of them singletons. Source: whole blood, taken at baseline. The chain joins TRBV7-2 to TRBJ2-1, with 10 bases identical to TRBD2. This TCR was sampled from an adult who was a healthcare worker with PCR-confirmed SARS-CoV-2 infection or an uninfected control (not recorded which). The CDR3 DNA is TGTGCCAGCAGGTTCCTAGCGGGGGATCTATACAATGAGCAGTTCTTC. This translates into CASRFLAGDLYNEQFF.